Listed below are T cell receptor beta chains from one sample, sequenced in a study of yellow fever vaccine responses in identical twins. A single record per CDR3 protein comes from TCRdb applying MiXCR to the RT-PCR reads. The sample holds roughly 2,200 distinct CDR3 sequences, 70% to 85% seen once. This specimen was T cells from blood (PBMCs), unsorted or a sorted subset (not recorded which), taken before or after yellow fever vaccination (not recorded which). The receptors here all came from a female donor who received the yellow fever vaccine. Each CDR3 is given with its conserved first and last residue. A D gene is named only where the DNA matches it firmly. For some rows the clone size is stated as once, few or many, or as a class when expanded; others skip it.

d_call clone_size v_call cdr3_aa
. once TRBV6-5 CASSYTAGQWKTQYF
. . TRBV23-1 CASSQWRQAAGTDTQYF
. . TRBV18 CASSPPTIQFGYTF
TRBD2 . TRBV20-1 CSARDQTSGPYEQYF
TRBD2 . TRBV6-1 CASTSGTTYEQYF
. . TRBV5-1 CASSPRVGETQYF
TRBD1 . TRBV20-1 CSARWGQGSNEQFF
. . TRBV5-4 CASSGQKNSPLHF
TRBD2 . TRBV20-1 CSAISGGSSYNEQFF
. . TRBV7-9 CASSYRGADEQFF
. . TRBV11-2 CASSLDRGGELFF
TRBD2 . TRBV11-1 CASSLARAGDTDTQYF
TRBD2 . TRBV4-1 CASSQDTSGGTDTQYF
. . TRBV12-3/TRBV12-4 CASSLVTRIQETQYF
. . TRBV23-1 CASSQPVLGDEAFF
. . TRBV5-4 CASSFDWTTEQYF
TRBD1 few TRBV4-1 CASSNRDRGSPLHF
TRBD2 . TRBV29-1 CSGSTPGGPYNEQFF
. . TRBV11-1 CASRKTRSDTQYF
. . TRBV14 CASSQDVGTIYF
TRBD1 . TRBV6-1 CASGGQGGQNIQYF
TRBD2 . TRBV2 CASFREPGLADF
TRBD1 once TRBV7-7 CASSRDRDTEAFF
. . TRBV20-1 CSARGLGTNYGYTF
. . TRBV20-1 CSAPEMNTGELFF
TRBD2 . TRBV7-8 CASSSAEGASGRFVNEQFF
TRBD1 . TRBV11-1 CASSLGTGEFNEQFF
. . TRBV24-1 CATSDLYSNTGELFF
. . TRBV11-1 CASSWSGDEQYF
. . TRBV12-3/TRBV12-4 CASRTRGRGIEAFF
. . TRBV7-7 CASSLTLNTEAFF
. . TRBV30 CAWQSGDLSSYNEQFF
. . TRBV20-1 CSVSGTRSSYNEQFF
. once TRBV30 CAWSLGVAAEAFF
. . TRBV7-9 CASSSRGGSYNSPLHF
. . TRBV7-6 CASSSGVGQPQHF
TRBD2 . TRBV27 CASSLVAGEGVEQFF
TRBD1 . TRBV20-1 CSASWDQGAYEQYF
. . TRBV7-8 CASSYAMNTEAFF
. once TRBV7-3 CASSLIGGGETQYF
TRBD1 few TRBV9 CASSPRTGLLTDTQYF
. . TRBV11-1 CASSLQGSVDTQYF
. . TRBV10-3 CAISESWGGVTEAFF
TRBD2 . TRBV10-1 CASKTSGRARTDTQYF
. . TRBV6-1 CASSPETGGYSPLHF
TRBD2 . TRBV20-1 CSATGTSFEQFF
. . TRBV10-3 CAISVANEQFF
TRBD1 . TRBV20-1 CSARQGNPGEPQHF
TRBD1 . TRBV27 CASSFGTEYNEQFF
TRBD1 few TRBV11-2 CASSPSGTDNSPLHF
. . TRBV11-2 CASSLERSGSYEQYF
. . TRBV10-3 CAISAISGEKLFF
. . TRBV29-1 CSVEDSKPSFQFF
TRBD2 . TRBV4-2 CASSQDGASGSYEQYF
TRBD1 few TRBV6-5 CASSYRRQGVNYGYTF
TRBD2 . TRBV4-2 CASSPKGGENEQFF
. . TRBV4-1 CASSQLGGPSTDTQYF
. . TRBV4-1 CASRPAPGSYNEQFF